This T cell receptor beta chain was retrieved from a study of blood T cell repertoires in COVID-19. This table comes from immunoSEQ multiplex PCR, and its TCRdb copy is limited to in-frame clones, with some not included. There are some 150,000 clones in the sample; 84% occur only once, and more than 4.5% lies in the top ten. This clone was picked up one time. From germline, CDR1 is SGDLS and CDR2 YYNGEE. The trim removed 0 bases at V and 0 bases at J, leaving 0 bases unmatched. The CDR3 covers 16 residues. The TCR originated in a woman aged 45-65 years who had been exposed to COVID-19. Input material: PBMCs or T cells enriched from blood (not recorded which). The chain is built from TRBV9 and TRBJ2-3; the match to TRBD2 covers 11 bases. The CDR3 coding sequence is TGTGCCAGCAGCGTAGGGACTAGCGGGAGCACAGATACGCAGTATTTT. Translated, it gives CASSVGTSGSTDTQYF.